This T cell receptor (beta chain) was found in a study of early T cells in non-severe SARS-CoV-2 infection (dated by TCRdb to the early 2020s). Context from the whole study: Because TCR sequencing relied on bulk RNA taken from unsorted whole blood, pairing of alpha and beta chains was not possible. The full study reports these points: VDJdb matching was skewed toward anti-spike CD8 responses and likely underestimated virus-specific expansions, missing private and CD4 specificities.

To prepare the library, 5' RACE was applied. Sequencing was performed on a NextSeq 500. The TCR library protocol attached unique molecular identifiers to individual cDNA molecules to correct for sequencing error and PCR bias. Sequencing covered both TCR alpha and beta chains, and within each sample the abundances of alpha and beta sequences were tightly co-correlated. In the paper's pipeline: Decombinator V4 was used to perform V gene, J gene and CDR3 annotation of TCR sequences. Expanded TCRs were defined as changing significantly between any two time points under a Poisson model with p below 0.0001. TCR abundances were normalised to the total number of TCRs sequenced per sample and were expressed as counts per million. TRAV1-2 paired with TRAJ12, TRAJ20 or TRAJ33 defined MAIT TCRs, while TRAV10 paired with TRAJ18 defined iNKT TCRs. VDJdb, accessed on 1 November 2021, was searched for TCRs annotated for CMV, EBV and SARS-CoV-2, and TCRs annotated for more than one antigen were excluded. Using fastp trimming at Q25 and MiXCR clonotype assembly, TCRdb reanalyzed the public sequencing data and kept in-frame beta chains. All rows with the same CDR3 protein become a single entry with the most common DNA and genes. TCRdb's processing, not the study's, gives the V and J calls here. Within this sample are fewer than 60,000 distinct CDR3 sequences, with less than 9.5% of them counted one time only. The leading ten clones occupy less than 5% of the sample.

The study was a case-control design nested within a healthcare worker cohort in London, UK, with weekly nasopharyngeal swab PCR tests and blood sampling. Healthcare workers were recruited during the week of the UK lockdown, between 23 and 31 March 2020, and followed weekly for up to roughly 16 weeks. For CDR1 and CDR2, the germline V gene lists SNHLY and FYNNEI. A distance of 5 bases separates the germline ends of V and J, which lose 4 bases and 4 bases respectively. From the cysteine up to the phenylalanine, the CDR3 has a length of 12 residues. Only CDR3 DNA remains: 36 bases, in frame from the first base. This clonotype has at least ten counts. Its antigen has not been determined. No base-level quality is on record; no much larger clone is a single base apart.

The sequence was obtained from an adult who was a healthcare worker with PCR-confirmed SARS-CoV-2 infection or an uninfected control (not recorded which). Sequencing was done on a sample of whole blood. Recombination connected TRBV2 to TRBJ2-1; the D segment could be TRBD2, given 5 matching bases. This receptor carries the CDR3 CASSGGYNEQFF. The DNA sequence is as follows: TGTGCCAGCAGTGGCGGGTACAATGAGCAGTTCTTC.